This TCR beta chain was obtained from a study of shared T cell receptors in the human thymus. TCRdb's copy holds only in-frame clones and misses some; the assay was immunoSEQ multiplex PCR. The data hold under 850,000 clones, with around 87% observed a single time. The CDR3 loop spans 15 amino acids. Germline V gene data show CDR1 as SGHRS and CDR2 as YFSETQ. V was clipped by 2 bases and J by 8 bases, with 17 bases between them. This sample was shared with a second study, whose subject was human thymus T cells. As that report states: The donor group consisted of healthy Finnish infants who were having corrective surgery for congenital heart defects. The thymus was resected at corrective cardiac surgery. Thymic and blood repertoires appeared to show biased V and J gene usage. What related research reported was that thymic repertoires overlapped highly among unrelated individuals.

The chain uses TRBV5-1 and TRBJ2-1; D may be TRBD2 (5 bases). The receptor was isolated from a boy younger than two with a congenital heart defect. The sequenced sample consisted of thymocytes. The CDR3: CASSFKASNNDEQFF. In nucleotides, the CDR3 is TGCGCCAGCAGCTTCAAGGCTAGCAATAACGATGAGCAGTTCTTC.